Sequencing of this T cell receptor beta chain was carried out in a study of blood T cell repertoires in COVID-19. Overall study: COVID-19 samples collected from the United States, Italy and Spain covered acute and convalescent phases.

Enrollees, about 18 to 89 years old, lived in approximately 25 US areas. Cohorts were assigned according to the clinical history that participants reported. Cohort 3 recovery required two negative PCRs, clearance, or symptom resolution. V lost 9 bases to trimming and J lost 5 bases; unmatched junction nucleotides: 8. CDR3 length: 13 amino acids. The germline gives CDR1 MDHEN, CDR2 SYDVKM. Some clones are missing from TCRdb's copy, which holds only in-frame ones; the method was immunoSEQ multiplex PCR. Of 300,000 to 350,000 clones in the sample, around nine tenths are singletons; the top ten hold more than 5%.

The source material was PBMCs or T cells enriched from blood (not recorded which). This receptor was obtained from a man aged 30-40 years who had recovered from COVID-19. The chain has TRBV28 and TRBJ2-7, with TRBD2 matching 9 bases. The CDR3: CASNAGGENEQYF. The CDR3 nucleotides read TGTGCCAGTAACGCGGGGGGGGAGAACGAGCAGTACTTC.